These T cell receptor beta chains were read from a single sample in a study of T cell changes during pregnancy in multiple sclerosis. Data came from immunoSEQ multiplex PCR; TCRdb stores just in-frame clones and leaves some out. The sample holds under 65,000 clones, 90% seen once. The sequencing used peripheral blood, collected in the first trimester of pregnancy. Receptors originate from a female donor in good health, enrolled as a control in a pregnancy study. Each CDR3 is given with its conserved first and last residue. Not every row has a clone size; where given, it reads once, few, many or a size class.

CDR3 length	V gene	clone size	CDR3 protein
13	TRBV11-1	NA	CASSLQNTGELFF
16	TRBV2	NA	CASSGAQGMGKNIQYF
15	TRBV5-6	NA	CASSFQGSGGAEAFF
14	TRBV2	few	CASRDKQGNTEAFF
14	TRBV6-6	NA	CASSYAGQRNGYTF
13	TRBV5-6	NA	CASSWGTGSGYTF
14	TRBV7-2	NA	CASSPQVTYYEQYF
16	TRBV4-2	NA	CASSQDEGRANQPQHF
15	TRBV7-2	NA	CASSLEGGGGYGYTF
15	TRBV11-2	NA	CASTRIAGGGNEQFF
13	TRBV18	NA	CASSPTAGNTIYF
15	TRBV30	few	CAWSRFGGTNTEAFF
16	TRBV6-6	NA	CASSYSQTGANYGYTF
16	TRBV6-4	NA	CASSEWSGVNTGELFF
14	TRBV7-9	NA	CASSLVQGQETQYF
15	TRBV5-1	NA	CASSPGTSGGDEQFF
15	TRBV7-6	NA	CASSPEGGTSYEQYF
13	TRBV14	few	CASSQQYQETQYF
15	TRBV7-2	NA	CASSPGSSYNSPLHF
15	TRBV11-3	NA	CASSFLQTPYNEQFF
18	TRBV6-1	NA	CASSDRRGSGQGLYGYTF
15	TRBV5-8	once	CASSPGIWGTGELFF
14	TRBV11-3	NA	CASSSRLVGDTQYF
16	TRBV9	NA	CASSPLPGTLNYGYTF
15	TRBV5-4	once	CASSLQGLSYNEQFF
16	TRBV30	NA	CAWTIISGGVINEQFF
13	TRBV29-1	NA	CSVEGQGFYGYTF
17	TRBV27	NA	CASSGAGDRGSYNEQFF
16	TRBV18	NA	CASSPAGTGYNSPLHF
14	TRBV18	NA	CASSPLGTDQPQHF
15	TRBV6-5	few	CASRPLSSGSYEQYF
12	TRBV19	NA	CASRDRGEGYTF
14	TRBV7-9	NA	CAIAPGSLRGEQYF
15	TRBV28	NA	CASMGGDTSSYEQYF
13	TRBV9	NA	CASSGRRADTQYF
13	TRBV7-2	NA	CASSLPGYPGYTF
14	TRBV5-6	NA	CASSWTGVTGELFF
16	TRBV7-6	NA	CASSLEGGRAYNEQFF
15	TRBV5-1	NA	CASSPGQGLAYEQYF
16	TRBV21-1	NA	CASSLLGRTGNTEAFF
12	TRBV2	NA	CATSGQTNEQFF
17	TRBV5-1	NA	CASSLAQGGLRSYEQYF
15	TRBV5-6	NA	CASSLVWGDTGELFF
14	TRBV7-2	NA	CASSLMAENTEAFF
16	TRBV6-6	NA	CASSYSPTSGPYEQYF
16	TRBV11-3	NA	CASSSQGGDGRNEQFF
13	TRBV7-9	NA	CASSPWQNYGYTF
12	TRBV30	NA	CAVQWGQQPQHF
16	TRBV5-1	NA	CASSRETGTGGNGYTF
15	TRBV6-5	NA	CASSLGTVSGNTIYF
12	TRBV28	few	CASSSSTYEQYF
13	TRBV23-1	NA	CASSRKGADGYTF
15	TRBV7-7	NA	CASSLGTGTYNEQFF
14	TRBV2	NA	CASTPRDNTGELFF
16	TRBV19	NA	CASSTHLEIEMAEQFF
13	TRBV7-9	NA	CASSRQGSGELFF
13	TRBV25-1	once	CASRRQGTDTQYF